This T cell receptor (beta chain) came from a study of metastatic and nonmetastatic thyroid tumors (dated by TCRdb to 2019 to 2021). Study-wide context: Repertoires from peripheral blood and from tumor or nodule tissue samples of malignant and benign thyroid patients were compared.

From a lookup of the germline V gene, CDR1 and CDR2 are SGHAT and FQNNGV. V lost 5 bases and J lost 0 bases; the stretch between them is 15 bases long. The cysteine opens and the phenylalanine closes a CDR3 of 16 amino acids. The kept DNA is CDR3 alone, 48 bases in frame from the first base. The library came from PCR. The instrument was an Illumina HiSeq 4000. The TCR beta-chain CDR3 region of each patient was profiled by high-throughput sequencing. In the paper's pipeline: Drawing on CDR3 differences between clinicopathological groups, the researchers built a classifier meant to tell apart patients with distant-metastatic papillary thyroid cancer. Repertoire diversity was assessed with the Shannon index, and tumor-blood repertoire similarity with the Morisita-Horn index. Clones were called with MiXCR by TCRdb after fastp trimmed the public reads at Q25, and only in-frame beta chains were retained. The V and J calls and clone size are TCRdb's, not the authors'. The table for this sample lists approximately 90,000 clones; roughly 13% of them were counted only once. Approximately 10% of the sample is in the top ten clones.

Ten or more counts support this clone. What antigen it recognizes has not been identified. No much larger clone exists at a distance of one base, and base qualities are not known. What the research found in general, with its limitations: In both blood and tumor samples, TCR beta diversity was reported to be significantly higher in malignant tumors than in benign nodules.

Before undergoing thyroid surgery, none of the patients had been given any kind of treatment. Patient clinical samples collected from about 2011 to 2018 were retrospectively analysed using T-cell receptor beta sequencing. The sequencing input was blood. The sequence came from a female donor with papillary thyroid cancer or a benign thyroid nodule (not recorded which). Some clones in this sample may be carry-over from other donors' samples. Recombination connected TRBV11-2 to TRBJ2-3; TRBD2 is a possible D gene, resting on 5 matching bases. The sequenced DNA: TGTGCCAGCAGCCTAGGTATAAGGGAGAGCACAGATACGCAGTATTTT. Its protein product is CASSLGIRESTDTQYF.